The 24 T cell receptor beta chains below were found in one sample sequenced in a study of PD-1 blockade in classical Hodgkin lymphoma. The repertoire was sequenced with immunoSEQ multiplex PCR; TCRdb's copy has only in-frame clones and lacks some. Of 25,000 to 35,000 clones in the sample, over 65% were seen once. Each patient experienced a relapse that followed autologous stem cell transplantation, and brentuximab vedotin exposure varied. This specimen consisted of peripheral blood mononuclear cells (PBMCs), obtained before the second cycle of nivolumab. Source of these receptors: a human donor with classical Hodgkin lymphoma.

This sequence joins TRBV7-9 and TRBJ1-1; TRBD1 matches 9 bases. V shed 6 bases, J shed 1 base, and the junction held 3 bases outside the gene matches. In germline, CDR1 is SEHNR, CDR2 FQNEAQ (reference sequence). CDR3 size: 14 residues. The CDR3 bases are TGTGCCAGCAGAAAACAGGGGGCGAACACTGAAGCTTTCTTT. Translation: CASRKQGANTEAFF.

The CDR3 nucleotides read TGTGCCAGCAGCTTAGGGGAAACTCGCAACTATGGCTACACCTTC. Its protein product is CASSLGETRNYGYTF. The chain recombines TRBV7-4 with TRBJ1-2; D gene ambiguous. Trimming left V 1 base short and J 2 bases short, with 11 bases between. From germline, CDR1 is SGHVT and CDR2 SQSDAQ. The CDR3 contains 15 residues.

The J gene is TRBJ1-1, the V gene TRBV7-3; D may be TRBD1 (6 bases). Germline CDR1 is SGHTA and CDR2 is FQGTGA. V was shortened by 1 base and J by 8 bases, with 14 bases between the two germline ends. The CDR3 has 14 residues. CDR3 sequence: CASSLNPGGAEAFF. The CDR3 nucleotides read TGTGCCAGCAGCTTAAATCCGGGGGGCGCGGAAGCTTTCTTT.

V usage is TRBV9 and J usage is TRBJ2-7, with 16 bases fitting TRBD2. Trimming took 3 bases from V and 4 from J; bases not matched to a gene: 13. Germline V CDR1 and CDR2: SGDLS, YYNGEE. This CDR3 spans 19 amino acids. CDR3 bases: TGTGCCAGCAGCGCCCGGGCTGGGGGACTAGCGGGAGGGAAGTACGAGCAGTACTTC. It encodes CASSARAGGLAGGKYEQYF.

The rearrangement links TRBV27 to TRBJ1-4, with 7 bases that match TRBD1. The trim removed 6 bases at V and 0 bases at J, leaving 19 bases unmatched. From germline, CDR1 is MNHEY and CDR2 SMNVEV (reference sequence). The CDR3 has 20 residues. Here the CDR3 reads CASRKRLGLGQAATNEKLFF. CDR3 in DNA: TGTGCCAGCAGAAAAAGGTTGGGCTTAGGACAGGCTGCAACTAATGAAAAACTGTTTTTT. Together with reference TRBV27 and TRBJ1-4, the CDR3 gives the full variable domain: EAQVTQNPRYLITVTGKKLTVTCSQNMNHEYMSWYRQDPGLGLRQIYYSMNVEVTDKGDVPEGYKVSRKEKRNFPLILESPSPNQTSLYFCASRKRLGLGQAATNEKLFFGSGTQLSVL.

V gene TRBV6-5 combines with J gene TRBJ2-7; D ambiguous. V shed 7 bases and J shed 4 bases, with 11 bases lying between them. CDR1 is MNHEY and CDR2 is SVGAGI in the germline V gene. CDR3 length: 12 residues. In DNA, the CDR3 is TGTGCCAGCAAAGGTCAACGTTACGAGCAGTACTTC. Protein sequence: CASKGQRYEQYF.

The V and J genes are TRBV4-2 and TRBJ1-5; a weak D match, TRBD1 (5 bases). Germline V lookup: CDR1 LGHNA, CDR2 YNFKEQ. Trimming cost V 0 bases and J 3 bases, with 12 bases left between them. CDR3 length: 16 residues. CDR3 sequence reads: CASSQDTREHNQPQHF. In DNA form, the CDR3 reads TGTGCCAGCAGCCAAGATACCAGGGAGCACAATCAGCCCCAGCATTTT.

CDR3 bases: TGTGCCAGCAGCTTAGGAAACACCAGGGGGGACACTGAAGCTTTCTTT. It codes for CASSLGNTRGDTEAFF. The V gene is TRBV11-3, the J gene TRBJ1-1; 7 nucleotides agree with TRBD1. The V segment lost 1 base and the J segment 3 bases; nucleotides outside the gene matches: 8. Germline CDR1 SGHNT, CDR2 YENEEA. The CDR3 is made up of 16 amino acids.

The V and J genes are TRBV6-5 and TRBJ1-4, with D perhaps TRBD1 (5 bases). Germline V gives CDR1 MNHEY, CDR2 SVGAGI. The CDR3 extends over 14 amino acids. V lost 6 bases, J lost 7 bases, and 15 bases lay in between. The CDR3 loop reads CASSRQGTGEKLFF. Here the CDR3 DNA reads TGTGCCAGCAGCCGACAAGGGACGGGTGAAAAACTGTTTTTT.

This clone has only a few counts. The J gene is TRBJ1-2, the V gene TRBV4-1, with D possibly being TRBD1 (5 bases). The CDR3 extends over 13 amino acids. Germline CDR1 is MGHRA and CDR2 is YSYEKL. Trimming pared 4 bases from V and 6 bases from J, leaving 12 bases between. CDR3 sequence reads: CASSPRPGDGYTF. Here the CDR3 DNA reads TGCGCCAGCAGCCCCAGGCCGGGGGATGGCTACACCTTC.

The chain links TRBV11-3 to TRBJ2-2, with TRBD1 identical over 7 bases. This CDR3 is built from 15 residues. Germline V CDR1 and CDR2: SGHNT, YENEEA. The J segment lost 2 bases and the V segment lost 4 bases, leaving 4 bases of the junction unmatched. The CDR3 region is CASSSTGVNTGELFF. The DNA for the CDR3 is TGTGCCAGCAGCTCTACAGGGGTTAACACCGGGGAGCTGTTTTTT.

The V call is TRBV7-2, the J call TRBJ2-2; D is unclear. Trimming left V 7 bases short and J 4 bases short, with 10 bases between. The length of the CDR3 is 13 residues. The germline gives CDR1 SGHTA, CDR2 FQGNSA. This CDR3 is CASTTYSTGELFF. CDR3 bases: TGTGCCAGCACCACTTACAGCACCGGGGAGCTGTTTTTT.

The genes are TRBV29-1 and TRBJ1-2; D is uncertain. Germline loops: CDR1 SQVTM, CDR2 ANQGSEA. This CDR3 has 11 amino acids. V was cut by 4 bases and J by 7 bases, with 10 bases left in between. The CDR3 DNA is TGCAGCGTTGGAGACAACGGTGGCTACACCTTC. Translated: CSVGDNGGYTF.

Concerning this clone: Germline is not matched at one junction end, which may reflect a read error. At the DNA level, this CDR3 is encoded by other sequences in the same sample as well. This sequence joins TRBV15 and TRBJ2-3, with 7 bases aligning to TRBD2. CDR3 length: 17 residues. Germline V gene lookup returns CDR1 LNHNV and CDR2 YYDKDF (reference sequence). The DNA for the CDR3 is TGCGCCACCAGCAGAGATACAGGACTAGAGGCGCCGGATACGCAGTATTTT. This sequence encodes CATSRDTGLEAPDTQYF.

The V call is TRBV4-3, the J call TRBJ1-4, with D possibly matching TRBD1 (5 bases). Germline-derived CDR1 and CDR2 are LGHNA and YSLEER. The germline V and J ends were trimmed by 0 bases and 8 bases, with 16 bases remaining between them. The CDR3 has 16 residues. CDR3 protein: CASSQDYSRGGEKLFF. CDR3 bases: TGCGCCAGCAGCCAAGATTATAGTAGGGGTGGAGAAAAACTGTTTTTT.

V and J are TRBV4-3 and TRBJ2-7, with 9 bases lining up with TRBD2. V trimming: 0 bases; J trimming: 3 bases; junction bases outside the gene matches: 3. The CDR3 runs to 15 residues. Germline V gives CDR1 LGHNA, CDR2 YSLEER. DNA of the CDR3: TGCGCCAGCAGCCAAGAGCCTAGCGGGGTCTACGAGCAGTACTTC. It is translated as CASSQEPSGVYEQYF.

This clone has just one count. This chain uses TRBV6-6 with TRBJ1-2; D not resolved. V was cut by 4 bases and J by 4 bases, with 7 bases left in between. The V gene's germline CDR1 is MNHNY and CDR2 SVGAGI (reference sequence). There are 12 residues in the CDR3. The DNA of the CDR3 is TGTGCCAGCAGTTTCCCGGCCTATGGCTACACCTTC. It translates to CASSFPAYGYTF.

This clone was found once. The chain employs TRBV18 and TRBJ2-7, with a possible D match to TRBD2 (6 bases). Germline-derived CDR1 and CDR2 are KGHSH and LQKENI. This CDR3 comprises 13 residues. Trimming stripped 0 bases from V and 5 bases from J, with 8 bases between. Written as DNA, the CDR3 is TGTGCCAGCTCACCACCGGAGGGGAACGAGCAGTACGTC. Translation gives CASSPPEGNEQYV.

This clone came up a few times. The chain carries TRBV7-2 and TRBJ1-5; tentative D call: TRBD1 (5 bases). There are 16 residues in the CDR3. Trimming cost V 5 bases and J 0 bases, with 14 bases left between them. Germline loops: CDR1 SGHTA, CDR2 FQGNSA. CDR3 nucleotide sequence: TGTGCCAGCAGCCCAAGGCGGGGGGATAGCAATCAGCCCCAGCATTTT. The encoded protein is CASSPRRGDSNQPQHF.

The genes are TRBV7-7 and TRBJ2-6, with D unresolved. The V end was cut by 5 bases, the J end by 5 bases, with 16 bases between. Germline lookup yields CDR1 SSHAT and CDR2 FNYEAQ (reference sequence). CDR3 length: 16 residues. CDR3 coding DNA: TGTGCCAGCAGCGCTTCTTTTAAAAGTCGGGCCAACGTCCTGACTTTC. Translated, it gives CASSASFKSRANVLTF.

This clone was observed once. This sequence joins TRBV6-5 and TRBJ1-1, with TRBD1 as a possible D gene (5 bases). CDR1 and CDR2 from the germline V gene are MNHEY and SVGAGI. The CDR3 runs to 14 residues. The germline V and J ends were trimmed by 6 bases and 4 bases, with 15 bases remaining between them. The CDR3 region is CASRTPGGATEAFF. The CDR3 DNA sequence: TGTGCCAGCAGGACCCCCGGGGGTGCCACTGAAGCTTTCTTT.

V and J are TRBV7-2 and TRBJ1-6; D is uncertain. Trimming took off 1 base at V and 7 bases at J, with 11 bases between the two ends. Germline V gene sequence: CDR1 SGHTA, CDR2 FQGNSA. The length of the CDR3 is 15 residues. CDR3 in DNA: TGTGCCAGCAGCTTAGAGGAGGGTTTGAATTCACCCCTCCACTTT. Translating it yields CASSLEEGLNSPLHF.

The DNA for the CDR3 is TGCGCCAGCAGCGCGGGACAGGGGGACACTGAAGCTTTCTTT. Its protein product is CASSAGQGDTEAFF. The chain employs TRBV5-1 and TRBJ1-1; 11 bases map to TRBD1. The CDR3 loop spans 14 amino acids. V shed 4 bases and J 3 bases; nucleotides not matched to a gene: 2. CDR1 SGHRS and CDR2 YFSETQ come from the germline V gene.

This sequence joins TRBV9 and TRBJ1-2; a weak D match, TRBD1 (5 bases). The ends were cut back, 0 bases at V and 2 bases at J, with 8 bases in the middle. CDR1 SGDLS and CDR2 YYNGEE come from the germline V gene. CDR3 length equals 14 residues. CDR3 residues: CASSVDGGNYGYTF. CDR3 DNA: TGTGCCAGCAGCGTAGACGGGGGGAACTATGGCTACACCTTC. Based on the CDR3 plus reference TRBV9 and TRBJ1-2, the full variable domain is DSGVTQTPKHLITATGQRVTLRCSPRSGDLSVYWYQQSLDQGLQFLIQYYNGEERAKGNILERFSAQQFPDLHSELNLSSLELGDSALYFCASSVDGGNYGYTFGSGTRLTVV.